This T cell receptor beta chain was retrieved from a study of OX40 agonist ivuxolimab in advanced cancers. Across the whole study: Six ivuxolimab dose levels, 0.01 to 10 mg/kg, were given intravenously every 2 weeks. Earlier treatment with anti-PD-1, anti-PD-L1 or anti-CTLA-4 was permitted, and around 36% had received some. Whole-study findings and limits: There was clonal expansion of CD4+ and CD8+ blood T cells by week 6 at 0.1 to 3.0 mg/kg. Also present in some nonresponders was a low level of normalized T-cell clonal expansion.

This CDR3 has 18 amino acids. Per the germline V gene, CDR1 is MDHEN and CDR2 is SYDVKM. V was pared by 2 bases and J by 0 bases, with 17 bases between. As regards this clone: Its antigen is not identified.

Here immunoSEQ multiplex PCR was the method, and the copy in TCRdb shows in-frame clones only, minus some. The sample shows around 77,000 clones, approximately 90% of them seen only once. The chain combines TRBV28 with TRBJ2-1, with a tentative D call TRBD1 (6 bases). This TCR was sampled from an adult with an advanced solid tumor such as melanoma, head and neck, liver or kidney cancer. Source: CD4+ or CD8+ T cells sorted from blood, taken in a trial of the OX40 agonist ivuxolimab. This CDR3 is CASSLDRLQGSSYNEQFF. In nucleotides, the CDR3 is TGTGCCAGCAGTTTAGACCGTCTACAGGGTAGCTCCTACAATGAGCAGTTCTTC. The complete variable domain, with remaining parts taken from reference TRBV28 and TRBJ2-1, reads DVKVTQSSRYLVKRTGEKVFLECVQDMDHENMFWYRQDPGLGLRLIYFSYDVKMKEKGDIPEGYSVSREKKERFSLILESASTNQTSMYLCASSLDRLQGSSYNEQFFGPGTRLTVL.